This T cell receptor beta chain was recorded in a study of T cells in Graves' hyperthyroidism and ophthalmopathy. This clonotype was seen many times. Its specificity is unknown. Study-level results: Most thyroid clonotypes that were expanded above 0.001 also turned up in blood. Ophthalmopathy onset followed model prediction by a median approximately six months.

Patients with ophthalmopathy all had a Clinical Activity Score of at least 3, a NOSPECS grade of at least 4 and duration under 3 months. Exclusion of a patient resulted from uncontrolled infection, other autoimmune disease, pregnancy or lactation. What was amplified from RNA transcripts were TCR beta CDR3 regions. The HTBI primer set was used in a first-round RT-PCR of the TCR CDR3. TCRdb processed the multiplex PCR reads anew with MiXCR; each CDR3 protein has one entry. The sample records approximately 600,000 distinct CDR3 sequences, approximately 15% being singletons. There are 14 residues in the CDR3. Germline CDR1 DFQATT, CDR2 SNEGSKA (reference sequence). V was trimmed by 3 bases and J by 2 bases, leaving 13 bases between them.

The sequence came from a woman aged 18-30 years with Graves' ophthalmopathy. Sequenced: blood. V gene TRBV20-1 combines with J gene TRBJ2-5; D is perhaps TRBD1 or TRBD2 (5 bases each). In DNA form, the CDR3 reads TGCAGTGCTAGTGTACTAGGGGTGCAAGAGACCCAGTACTTC. Protein: CSASVLGVQETQYF.